These 32 T cell receptor beta chains came from one sample sequenced in a study of post-analysis software for immune sequencing data. Notes on the study in general: The five TRBV segments detected at higher frequency in patients than in controls included TRBV5-6, TRBV5-1 and TRBV20-1.

No antigen has been assigned to these receptors. Included in the TCR beta cDNA libraries were unique molecular identifiers. One entry per CDR3 protein, called by TCRdb with MiXCR from the PCR reads. The repertoire consists of about 430,000 distinct CDR3 sequences, with about 40% occurring once and the leading ten covering approximately 7.6%. Sequenced sample: blood. Receptor source: a girl aged 2 to 9 with multiple sclerosis.

This clonotype was seen a single time. The CDR3 nucleotides read TGTGCCAGCAGTTTAGTAGGAGAACTCAGATTACAGGGTGGGCCCCAGCATTTT. The encoded protein is CASSLVGELRLQGGPQHF. The J gene is TRBJ1-5, the V gene TRBV12-3 or TRBV12-4; tentatively, D is TRBD1 (6 bases). V shed 1 base and J shed 9 bases, with 25 bases lying between them. The CDR3 runs 18 residues.

This chain connects TRBV3-1 to TRBJ2-5; a weak D match, TRBD1 (6 bases). Matching the DNA end better, TRBJ2-7 makes the J call doubtful. Germline assignment: CDR1 LGHDT and CDR2 YNNKEL (reference sequence). CDR3 length equals 14 residues. This CDR3 is CASSQDGDIYEQYF. DNA for the CDR3: TGTGCCAGCAGCCAAGACGGGGACATCTACGAGCAGTACTTC.

This clonotype was counted only a few times. This chain connects TRBV20-1 to TRBJ2-1; TRBD1 matches at 8 bases. CDR3 length: 13 residues. Germline trimming cut 6 bases from V and 8 bases from J; bases unmatched to any gene: 9. Per the germline V gene, CDR1 is DFQATT and CDR2 is SNEGSKA (reference sequence). This CDR3 reads CSANGQGKDEQFF. CDR3 coding DNA: TGCAGTGCCAATGGACAGGGTAAGGATGAGCAGTTCTTC.

This clonotype has a handful of counts. The rearrangement joins TRBV5-1 to TRBJ2-5; the match to TRBD2 covers 8 bases. The CDR3 runs to 15 residues. Germline-derived CDR1 and CDR2 are SGHRS and YFSETQ. Losses at the gene ends were 4 bases for V and 5 bases for J; bases not matched to a gene: 10. CDR3 DNA sequence: TGCGCCAGCAGCATAAGACTAGCGCGGCGGGAGACCCAGTACTTC. Its translation is CASSIRLARRETQYF.

Regarding this clonotype: A junction boundary mismatches the germline segment, possibly from a read error. The CDR3 bases are TGTGCCACCAGTGATTTTACCGACAATGAGCAGTGCTTC. It translates to CATSDFTDNEQCF. The V call is TRBV24-1, the J call TRBJ2-1; D is unclear. Germline values: CDR1 KGHDR, CDR2 SFDVKD. The CDR3 is 13 amino acids.

Many counts were recorded for this clonotype. The J gene is TRBJ2-1, the V gene TRBV12-3 or TRBV12-4; TRBD2 matches 13 bases. This CDR3 is 15 amino acids long. Germline trimming cut 5 bases from V and 7 bases from J; bases unmatched to any gene: 5. CDR3 region: CASSRLAGGSNEQFF. CDR3 nucleotides: TGTGCCAGCAGTCGACTAGCGGGAGGATCGAATGAGCAGTTCTTC.

This clonotype was picked up a small number of times. The V gene is TRBV3-1, the J gene TRBJ2-1; D is ambiguous. CDR3 size: 15 residues. Trimming took off 3 bases at V and 3 bases at J, with 12 bases between the two ends. Germline V lookup: CDR1 LGHDT, CDR2 YNNKEL (reference sequence). CDR3 nucleotides: TGTGCCAGCAGCCACCCGTCGACGTACTACAATGAGCAGTTCTTC. Translated, it gives CASSHPSTYYNEQFF.

V is TRBV5-4 and J is TRBJ2-6; D is uncertain. The V end lost 2 bases, the J end lost 0 bases, and 15 bases lay between the germline ends. CDR1 is SGHNT and CDR2 is YYREEE in the germline V gene (reference sequence). This CDR3 is built from 18 residues. In DNA, the CDR3 is TGTGCCAGCAGCTTTATCGTACGGCGAAGCTCTGGGGCCAACGTCCTGACTTTC. Translating gives CASSFIVRRSSGANVLTF.

The chain joins TRBV6-5 to TRBJ2-5, with 9 bases aligning to TRBD1. The end of the DNA is better explained by TRBJ2-7, so the J call may be wrong. CDR1 and CDR2 from the germline V gene are MNHEY and SVGAGI. The CDR3 covers 12 residues. The CDR3 coding sequence is TGTGCCAGCAGTCCACAGGGGGCCGAGCAGTACTTC. It is translated as CASSPQGAEQYF.

V gene TRBV7-9 combines with J gene TRBJ2-5, with unresolved D. With 0 bases removed from V and 1 base from J, the gap between germline ends came to 9 bases. There are 15 residues in the CDR3. The germline V gene encodes CDR1 SEHNR and CDR2 FQNEAQ (reference sequence). CDR3 region: CASSLAREFQETQYF. The CDR3 DNA sequence: TGTGCCAGCAGCTTAGCGCGAGAGTTCCAAGAGACCCAGTACTTC.

The rearrangement uses TRBV3-1 and TRBJ2-3; D is ambiguous. Germline lookup yields CDR1 LGHDT and CDR2 YNNKEL (reference sequence). There are 12 residues in the CDR3. Trimming stripped 4 bases from V and 7 bases from J, with 9 bases between. The CDR3 DNA reads as TGTGCCAGCAGCCCGGTCCCCCATACGCAGTATTTT. As protein: CASSPVPHTQYF.

V and J are TRBV7-2 and TRBJ2-7, with a tentative D call TRBD1 (6 bases). Trimming pared 1 base from V and 2 bases from J, leaving 12 bases between. The CDR3 consists of 15 residues. Per germline, CDR1 SGHTA and CDR2 FQGNSA. The CDR3 DNA sequence: TGTGCCAGCAGCTTAGGGATGGGGGCCCCCTACGAGCAGTACTTC. It translates to CASSLGMGAPYEQYF.

The chain couples TRBV4-1 to TRBJ2-1; 9 positions agree with TRBD2. The CDR3 length is 16 residues. The V and J ends lost 4 bases and 12 bases, in that order; junction bases with no gene match: 16. Germline-derived CDR1 and CDR2 are MGHRA and YSYEKL. For the CDR3, the DNA is TGCGCCAGCAGCCCTCTTCCGGATAGCGGGAGAGGTAGGCAGTTCTTC. Residues: CASSPLPDSGRGRQFF.

This chain connects TRBV4-2 to TRBJ2-3; 10 nucleotides line up with TRBD2. Germline V lookup: CDR1 LGHNA, CDR2 YNFKEQ. The V gene end was trimmed by 1 base and the J gene end by 3 bases; junction bases not matched to a gene: 7. The CDR3 contains 17 residues. CDR3 sequence: CASSQAGTSDVTDTQYF. DNA for the CDR3: TGTGCCAGCAGCCAAGCCGGGACTAGCGACGTGACAGATACGCAGTATTTT.

In its sample, this clonotype was seen a few times. Here the CDR3 reads CASSLGDRFNSPLHF. The CDR3 region has the DNA TGCGCCAGCAGCTTAGGGGACAGGTTTAATTCACCCCTCCACTTT. The genes are TRBV5-1 and TRBJ1-6; TRBD1 aligns across 8 bases. In germline, CDR1 is SGHRS, CDR2 YFSETQ. The junction had 4 bases not matched to a gene; V was cut back by 2 bases and J by 6 bases. There are 15 residues in the CDR3.

The CDR3 nucleotides are TGTGCCAGCAGCTTAAGCGGGATTCCTTTAAATGAGCAGTTCTTC. This encodes CASSLSGIPLNEQFF. The gene calls are TRBV7-2 and TRBJ2-1; 7 bases agree with TRBD2. The V gene's germline CDR1 is SGHTA and CDR2 FQGNSA. Trimming cost V 2 bases and J 7 bases; bases outside gene matches: 8. The CDR3 length is 15 residues.

This clonotype was recorded once. The V call is TRBV29-1, the J call TRBJ2-7; 8 bases map to TRBD1. The V segment lost 4 bases and the J segment 0 bases; nucleotides outside the gene matches: 5. CDR1 is SQVTM and CDR2 is ANQGSEA in the germline V gene. This CDR3 comprises 14 residues. The CDR3 here is CSVGQGTVSYEQYF. The CDR3 region has the DNA TGCAGCGTTGGACAGGGGACCGTCTCCTACGAGCAGTACTTC.

This clonotype came up a few times. The chain couples TRBV12-3 or TRBV12-4 to TRBJ2-4, with D possibly TRBD2 on 5 matching bases. CDR3 length: 14 residues. V was clipped by 3 bases and J by 5 bases, with 11 bases between them. CDR3 sequence reads: CASSFEGLENIQYF. The CDR3 bases are TGTGCCAGCAGTTTTGAGGGTCTAGAAAACATTCAGTACTTC.

V gene TRBV3-1 combines with J gene TRBJ2-7; TRBD1 matches at 7 bases. Germline V gene data show CDR1 as LGHDT and CDR2 as YNNKEL (reference sequence). The CDR3 totals 16 residues. Trimming cost V 5 bases and J 2 bases; bases outside gene matches: 12. CDR3 region: CASSTSTGFTPYEQYF. In nucleotides, the CDR3 is TGTGCCAGCAGCACTTCGACAGGGTTTACTCCCTACGAGCAGTACTTC.

The rearrangement joins TRBV28 to TRBJ2-7, with D hard to call. Trimming took off 5 bases at V and 2 bases at J, with 16 bases between the two ends. There are 15 residues in the CDR3. Looked up from germline, CDR1 is MDHEN and CDR2 is SYDVKM. CDR3 sequence (DNA): TGTGCCAGCAGTGTACAGTATCTACTAACCTACGAGCAGTACTTC. Its translation is CASSVQYLLTYEQYF.

By share, this clonotype counts as large. The chain uses TRBV24-1 and TRBJ2-3; TRBD2 agrees at 8 bases. The germline CDR1 and CDR2 sequences are KGHDR and SFDVKD. This CDR3 is built from 15 residues. The V and J ends lost 2 bases and 6 bases, in that order; junction bases with no gene match: 6. The CDR3 here is CATSDSSGRYDTQYF. For the CDR3, the DNA is TGTGCCACCAGTGATTCAAGCGGGAGATACGATACGCAGTATTTT.

This clonotype was found once. This chain links TRBV5-6 with TRBJ2-1, with a weak D call TRBD2 (6 bases). Germline CDR1 and CDR2: SGHDT and YYEEEE. The CDR3 has 15 residues. V was shortened by 0 bases and J by 6 bases, with 13 bases between the two germline ends. Here the CDR3 DNA reads TGTGCCAGCAGCTTGGCGGGAGTATGGGGCAATGAGCAGTTCTTC. This sequence encodes CASSLAGVWGNEQFF.

V and J are TRBV19 and TRBJ2-6; 8 nucleotides line up with TRBD1. Losses at the gene ends were 5 bases for V and 3 bases for J; bases not matched to a gene: 0. CDR1 LNHDA and CDR2 SQIVND come from the germline V gene (reference sequence). There are 14 residues in the CDR3. This CDR3 reads CASSGTGGANVLTF. CDR3 nucleotide sequence: TGTGCCAGTAGTGGGACAGGTGGGGCCAACGTCCTGACTTTC.

The CDR3 sequence: CASSTTSPETQYF. The DNA of the CDR3 is TGTGCCAGCAGTACTACTAGCCCGGAGACCCAGTACTTC. This chain links TRBV28 with TRBJ2-5, with D possibly matching TRBD2 (6 bases). Germline V gene lookup returns CDR1 MDHEN and CDR2 SYDVKM. This CDR3 contains 13 residues. Trimming pared 5 bases from V and 5 bases from J, leaving 12 bases between.

This clonotype was seen a few times. The chain is built from TRBV9 and TRBJ2-6; weak D call: TRBD1 (6 bases). Germline V lookup: CDR1 SGDLS, CDR2 YYNGEE. There are 21 residues in the CDR3. Trimming took off 4 bases at V and 0 bases at J, with 26 bases between the two ends. The CDR3 nucleotides read TGTGCCAGCAGCATATCGACAGGCGGCGGCTCGCAAAGCTCTGGGGCCAACGTCCTGACTTTC. This codes for CASSISTGGGSQSSGANVLTF. The full variable domain, its missing parts supplied by reference TRBV9 and TRBJ2-6, is DSGVTQTPKHLITATGQRVTLRCSPRSGDLSVYWYQQSLDQGLQFLIQYYNGEERAKGNILERFSAQQFPDLHSELNLSSLELGDSALYFCASSISTGGGSQSSGANVLTFGAGSRLTVL.

The V and J genes are TRBV29-1 and TRBJ2-3; 10 bases fit TRBD2. This CDR3 spans 14 amino acids. CDR1 is SQVTM, CDR2 ANQGSEA, per germline. The trim removed 3 bases at V and 6 bases at J, leaving 6 bases unmatched. The CDR3 sequence is CSVDLAGDLDTQYF. In DNA form, the CDR3 reads TGCAGCGTTGATCTAGCGGGAGACTTGGATACGCAGTATTTT.

This CDR3 is CASLGDGKNSFMNTEAFF. DNA of the CDR3: TGTGCCAGCCTGGGGGATGGTAAGAATAGCTTTATGAACACTGAAGCTTTCTTT. The chain has TRBV6-1 and TRBJ1-1, with D maybe TRBD1 (5 bases). Germline V lookup: CDR1 MNHNS, CDR2 SASEGT. The length of the CDR3 is 18 residues. Between the trimmed V and J ends, which lost 8 bases and 0 bases, there was a span of 25 bases.

Concerning this clonotype: The junction departs from the called germline gene at one end, perhaps through a read error. This chain connects TRBV5-1 to TRBJ1-2, with 8 bases aligning to TRBD1. Germline V gene data show CDR1 as SGHRS and CDR2 as YFSETQ. The CDR3 is 15 amino acids. The CDR3 DNA sequence: TGCGCCGGCAGCTTGGGAGCAGGGGGCAACTATGGCTACACCTTC. This gives the protein CAGSLGAGGNYGYTF.

The chain couples TRBV20-1 to TRBJ2-1; 7 bases are shared with TRBD2. V lost 5 bases, J lost 0 bases, and 7 bases stayed unmatched. CDR1 and CDR2 (germline): DFQATT, SNEGSKA (reference sequence). This CDR3 has 15 residues. The CDR3 reads CSAHLAASSYNEQFF. As DNA, the CDR3 is TGCAGTGCTCACCTAGCGGCTAGCTCCTACAATGAGCAGTTCTTC.

There are a few counts of this clonotype. The genes are TRBV6-6 and TRBJ2-3; D possibly corresponds to TRBD2 (6 bases). In germline, CDR1 is MNHNY, CDR2 SVGAGI (reference sequence). This CDR3 region has 14 residues. V was pared by 3 bases and J by 4 bases, with 11 bases between. CDR3 coding DNA: TGTGCCAGCAGTTATGGGGGGAGCGCAGATACGCAGTATTTT. Its protein is CASSYGGSADTQYF.

This clonotype came up a few times. The chain joins TRBV5-1 to TRBJ2-5, with D perhaps given as TRBD1 or TRBD2 (5 bases each). The CDR3 sequence is 15 residues long. The V gene's germline CDR1 is SGHRS and CDR2 YFSETQ. V lost 2 bases to trimming and J lost 2 bases, with 13 bases between them. The CDR3, as DNA: TGCGCCAGCAGCTTACCCGGGACCACACAAGAGACCCAGTACTTC. Protein: CASSLPGTTQETQYF.

The chain couples TRBV19 to TRBJ2-1; the D is unclear. The J call may be mistaken, given a closer DNA end match to TRBJ2-7. The length of the CDR3 is 15 residues. Per germline, CDR1 LNHDA and CDR2 SQIVND (reference sequence). The CDR3 protein is CASSISVSSYNEQYF. Written as DNA, the CDR3 is TGTGCCAGTAGTATCAGCGTGAGCTCCTACAATGAGCAGTACTTC.